A selection of T cell receptor beta chains follows, all from one sample in a study of blood T cell repertoires in COVID-19. The assay was immunoSEQ multiplex PCR, and TCRdb's table has in-frame clones only and misses some. The sample includes over 250,000 clones, roughly 80% of them seen just once. Sequenced input: PBMCs or T cells enriched from blood (not recorded which). The receptors were sampled from a man aged 35-49 years who had been exposed to COVID-19. Both conserved end residues are part of each CDR3. The D gene is left open where the match is weak. The size field is filled for only some rows; it gives once, few, many or a size class.

j_call v_call d_call clone_size cdr3_aa cdr3_nt
TRBJ1-2 TRBV19 TRBD1 - CASSIPGQAKYGYTF TGTGCCAGTAGTATTCCAGGACAGGCTAAATATGGCTACACCTTC
TRBJ2-7 TRBV29-1 - - CSVGQQGYEQYF TGCAGCGTTGGGCAACAGGGTTACGAGCAGTACTTC
TRBJ2-6 TRBV5-1 - few CASSSRPPSSSSGANVLTF TGCGCCAGCAGCTCCCGCCCACCCTCCTCGAGCTCTGGGGCCAACGTCCTGACTTTC
TRBJ2-1 TRBV11-2 TRBD2 - CASSPRGAGGLDEQFF TGTGCCAGCAGCCCCAGAGGCGCGGGAGGGTTGGATGAGCAGTTCTTC
TRBJ1-5 TRBV6-5 - once CASSLQGSQPQHF TGTGCCAGCAGCCTACAGGGAAGTCAGCCCCAGCATTTT
TRBJ1-1 TRBV19 TRBD1 - CASSDITGGKSEAFF TGTGCCAGTAGTGATATAACAGGGGGCAAGAGTGAAGCTTTCTTT
TRBJ2-1 TRBV19 - - CASQWASALFNEQFF TGTGCCAGTCAGTGGGCTAGCGCCTTATTCAATGAGCAGTTCTTC
TRBJ2-1 TRBV18 TRBD1 once CASGQGLNNEQFF TGTGCCAGTGGACAGGGGTTGAACAATGAGCAGTTCTTC
TRBJ2-1 TRBV3-1/TRBV3-2 TRBD2 - CASSQGTSANEQFF TGTGCCAGCAGCCAAGGGACTAGCGCCAATGAGCAGTTCTTC
TRBJ2-2 TRBV24-1 TRBD1 - CATQTGTGTGELFF TGTGCCACCCAAACCGGGACAGGGACCGGGGAGCTGTTTTTT
TRBJ2-1 TRBV2 TRBD2 - CASSGGTSSYNEQFF TGTGCCAGCAGTGGTGGGACTAGCTCCTACAATGAGCAGTTCTTC
TRBJ2-5 TRBV4-1 - - CASSQDSVETQYF TGCGCCAGCAGCCAAGATTCCGTGGAGACCCAGTACTTC
TRBJ2-7 TRBV19 TRBD1 - CASRAGTGIEQYF TGTGCCAGTAGAGCCGGGACAGGGATCGAGCAGTACTTC
TRBJ1-1 TRBV19 - - CASNSQGMNTEAFF TGTGCCAGTAATTCGCAGGGAATGAACACTGAAGCTTTCTTT
TRBJ2-7 TRBV6-1 - - CASSESRGNEQYF TGTGCCAGCAGTGAATCCAGGGGTAACGAGCAGTACTTC
TRBJ2-4 TRBV19 - - CASGSVLGIQYF TGTGCCAGTGGGAGTGTTCTCGGCATTCAGTACTTC
TRBJ2-1 TRBV30 - - CAWSELRSQFF TGTGCCTGGAGTGAACTACGGTCGCAGTTCTTC
TRBJ1-1 TRBV30 - - CAWRTTPGEGGYEAFF TGTGCCTGGAGAACGACGCCCGGGGAGGGTGGATATGAAGCTTTCTTT
TRBJ2-7 TRBV6-4 - - CASSDSLSDGEFYEQYF TGTGCCAGCAGTGACTCCCTATCTGACGGGGAATTCTACGAGCAGTACTTC
TRBJ2-2 TRBV3-1/TRBV3-2 TRBD1 many CASSQAGGTGELFF TGTGCCAGCAGCCAAGCAGGGGGCACCGGGGAGCTGTTTTTT
TRBJ1-4 TRBV29-1 - - CSVEERNEKLFF TGCAGCGTTGAAGAGAGAAATGAAAAACTGTTTTTT
TRBJ2-3 TRBV30 - - CAWSPISGQTAGADTQYF TGTGCCTGGAGTCCGATTTCCGGACAGACCGCGGGCGCAGATACGCAGTATTTT
TRBJ2-5 TRBV5-4 - once CASSFDPLARAQETQYF TGTGCCAGCAGCTTTGATCCTCTCGCGCGGGCTCAAGAGACCCAGTACTTC
TRBJ1-5 TRBV15 - - CATSLDPRRGQPQHF TGTGCCACCAGCCTTGACCCCAGACGCGGTCAGCCCCAGCATTTT
TRBJ1-4 TRBV12-3/TRBV12-4 - once CASSGRPGGKLFF TGTGCCAGCAGTGGGCGACCCGGGGGAAAACTGTTTTTT
TRBJ2-2 TRBV18 TRBD2 - CASSPFDSGSGAGELFF TGTGCCAGCTCACCCTTCGATAGCGGGAGTGGCGCCGGGGAGCTGTTTTTT
TRBJ2-1 TRBV24-1 TRBD2 - CATSDLGELAGGRNEQFF TGTGCCACCAGTGATTTAGGTGAACTAGCGGGAGGGCGGAATGAGCAGTTCTTC
TRBJ1-2 TRBV24-1 TRBD1 few CATLTGPYGYTF TGTGCCACCTTGACAGGGCCTTATGGCTACACCTTC
TRBJ2-7 TRBV4-1 TRBD1 - CASSQTPGQGVYEQYF TGCGCCAGCAGCCAAACACCGGGACAGGGGGTCTACGAGCAGTACTTC
TRBJ2-1 TRBV5-4 - - CASSFSSSYNEQFF TGTGCCAGCAGCTTCTCTAGCTCCTACAATGAGCAGTTCTTC
TRBJ2-6 TRBV24-1 - - CATRASGANVLTF TGTGCCACCAGAGCCTCTGGGGCCAACGTCCTGACTTTC
TRBJ2-6 TRBV3-1/TRBV3-2 TRBD1 many CASSSRTGGPSGANVLTF TGTGCCAGCAGCTCCCGGACAGGGGGCCCCTCTGGGGCCAACGTCCTGACTTTC
TRBJ2-1 TRBV18 TRBD1 - CASSFRTGTYNEQFF TGTGCCAGCTCATTCCGGACAGGGACCTACAATGAGCAGTTCTTC
TRBJ1-3 TRBV29-1 - - CSVDGSGNTIYF TGCAGCGTTGACGGCTCTGGAAACACCATATATTTT
TRBJ2-1 TRBV5-1 - - CASRGGNEQFF TGCGCCAGCAGAGGCGGGAATGAGCAGTTCTTC
TRBJ2-7 TRBV5-4 TRBD2 - CASSLGPLAGGSYEQYF TGTGCCAGCAGCTTGGGTCCCCTAGCGGGAGGCTCCTACGAGCAGTACTTC
TRBJ1-4 TRBV27 - - CASTSGEKLFF TGTGCCAGCACATCAGGGGAAAAACTGTTTTTT
TRBJ1-2 TRBV10-3 TRBD1 - CAISQQGYGYTF TGTGCCATCAGTCAACAGGGGTATGGCTACACCTTC
TRBJ2-3 TRBV7-9 TRBD1 - CASSFGDRDSDTQYF TGTGCCAGCAGCTTTGGGGACAGGGACTCAGATACGCAGTATTTT
TRBJ2-2 TRBV14 TRBD2 - CASSRQRTRNTGELFF TGTGCCAGCAGCCGTCAGCGGACTAGAAACACCGGGGAGCTGTTTTTT
TRBJ1-5 TRBV3-1/TRBV3-2 - - CASSLIRGQPQHF TGTGCCAGCAGCCTCATAAGAGGTCAGCCCCAGCATTTT
TRBJ2-2 TRBV7-3 TRBD1 - CASTSGGMGTGELFF TGTGCCAGCACCTCAGGGGGAATGGGAACCGGGGAGCTGTTTTTT
TRBJ2-2 TRBV12-5 - - CASGLVLETGELFF TGTGCTAGTGGTTTGGTACTAGAGACCGGGGAGCTGTTTTTT